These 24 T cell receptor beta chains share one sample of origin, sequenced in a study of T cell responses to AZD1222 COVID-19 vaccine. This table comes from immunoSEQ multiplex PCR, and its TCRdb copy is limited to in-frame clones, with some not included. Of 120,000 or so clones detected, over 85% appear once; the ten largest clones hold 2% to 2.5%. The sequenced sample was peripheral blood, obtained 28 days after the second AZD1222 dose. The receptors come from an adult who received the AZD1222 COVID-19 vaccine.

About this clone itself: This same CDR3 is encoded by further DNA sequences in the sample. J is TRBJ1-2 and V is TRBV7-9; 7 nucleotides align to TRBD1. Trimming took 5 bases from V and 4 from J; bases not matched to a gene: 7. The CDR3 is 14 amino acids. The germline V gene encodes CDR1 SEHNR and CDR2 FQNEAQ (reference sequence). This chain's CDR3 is CASSPRQGAYGYTF. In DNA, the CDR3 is TGTGCCAGCAGCCCCCGACAGGGAGCCTATGGCTACACCTTC.

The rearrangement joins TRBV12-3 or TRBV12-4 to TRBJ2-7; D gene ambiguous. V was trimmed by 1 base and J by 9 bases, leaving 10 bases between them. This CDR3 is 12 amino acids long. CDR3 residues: CASSLGAQRQYF. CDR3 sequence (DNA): TGTGCCAGCAGTTTAGGGGCACAGCGGCAGTACTTC.

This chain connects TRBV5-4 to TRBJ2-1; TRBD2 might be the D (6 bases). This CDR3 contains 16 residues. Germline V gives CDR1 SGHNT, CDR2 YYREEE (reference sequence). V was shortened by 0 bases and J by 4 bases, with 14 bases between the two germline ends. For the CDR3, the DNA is TGTGCCAGCAGCTTGGCTGGCGGGGCGGCGTACAATGAGCAGTTCTTC. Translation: CASSLAGGAAYNEQFF.

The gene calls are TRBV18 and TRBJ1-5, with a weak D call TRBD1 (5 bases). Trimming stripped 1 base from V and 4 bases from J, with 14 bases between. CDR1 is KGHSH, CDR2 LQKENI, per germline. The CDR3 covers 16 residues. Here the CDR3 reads CASSPLRAGLNQPQHF. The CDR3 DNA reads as TGTGCCAGCTCACCACTAAGGGCAGGGCTTAATCAGCCCCAGCATTTT.

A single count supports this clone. CDR3: CASSELRQGGGYTF. The CDR3 nucleotides read TGTGCCAGCAGTGAATTAAGACAGGGGGGTGGCTACACCTTC. V usage is TRBV6-1 and J usage is TRBJ1-2, with 9 bases aligning to TRBD1. Germline V gene sequence: CDR1 MNHNS, CDR2 SASEGT. V was clipped by 2 bases and J by 7 bases; unmatched bases: 5. The CDR3 consists of 14 residues.

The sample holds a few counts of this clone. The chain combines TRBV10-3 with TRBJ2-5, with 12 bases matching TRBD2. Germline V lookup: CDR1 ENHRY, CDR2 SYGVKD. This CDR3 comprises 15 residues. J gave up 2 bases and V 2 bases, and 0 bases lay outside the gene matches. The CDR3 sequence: CAISEGLAGQETQYF. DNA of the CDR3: TGTGCCATCAGTGAGGGACTAGCGGGGCAAGAGACCCAGTACTTC.

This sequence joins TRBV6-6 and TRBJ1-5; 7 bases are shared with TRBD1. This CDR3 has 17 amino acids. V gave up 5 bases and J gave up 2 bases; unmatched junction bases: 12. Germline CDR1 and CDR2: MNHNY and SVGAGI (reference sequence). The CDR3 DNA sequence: TGTGCCAGCAGTCGGGGCTTAGGGGGCGAAGGCAATCAGCCCCAGCATTTT. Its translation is CASSRGLGGEGNQPQHF.

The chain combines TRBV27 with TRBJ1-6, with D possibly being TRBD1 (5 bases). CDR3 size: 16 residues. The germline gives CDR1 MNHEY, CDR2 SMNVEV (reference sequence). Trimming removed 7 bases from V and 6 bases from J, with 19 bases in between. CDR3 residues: CASTLLLGVVNSPLHF. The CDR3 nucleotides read TGTGCCAGCACTCTGCTCTTGGGGGTGGTTAATTCACCCCTCCACTTT.

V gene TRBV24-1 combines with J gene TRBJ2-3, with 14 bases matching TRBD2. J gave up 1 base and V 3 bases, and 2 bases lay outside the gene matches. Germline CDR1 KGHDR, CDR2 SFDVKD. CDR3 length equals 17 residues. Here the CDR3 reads CATSDPGLAGGTDTQYF. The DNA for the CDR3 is TGTGCCACCAGTGATCCGGGACTAGCGGGGGGCACAGATACGCAGTATTTT.

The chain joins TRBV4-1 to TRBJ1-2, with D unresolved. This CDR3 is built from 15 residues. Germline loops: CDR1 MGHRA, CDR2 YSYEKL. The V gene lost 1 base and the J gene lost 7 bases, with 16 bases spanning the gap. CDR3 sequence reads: CASSQVVGGWSGYTF. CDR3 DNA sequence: TGCGCCAGCAGCCAAGTGGTCGGAGGGTGGAGTGGCTACACCTTC.

The CDR3 loop is CASSGPGTTTYNEQFF. Here the CDR3 DNA reads TGTGCCAGCAGCGGACCCGGGACAACAACCTACAATGAGCAGTTCTTC. The chain couples TRBV5-4 to TRBJ2-1, with D maybe TRBD1 (6 bases). This CDR3 is built from 16 residues. Trimming took 4 bases from V and 2 from J, leaving 16 bases between them. Looked up from germline, CDR1 is SGHNT and CDR2 is YYREEE (reference sequence).

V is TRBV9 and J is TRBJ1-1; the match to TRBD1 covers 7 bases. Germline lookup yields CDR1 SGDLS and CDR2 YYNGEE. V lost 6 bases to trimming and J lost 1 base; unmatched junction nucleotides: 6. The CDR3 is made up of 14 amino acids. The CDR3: CASTRTGQNTEAFF. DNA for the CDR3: TGTGCCAGCACGCGGACAGGCCAGAACACTGAAGCTTTCTTT.

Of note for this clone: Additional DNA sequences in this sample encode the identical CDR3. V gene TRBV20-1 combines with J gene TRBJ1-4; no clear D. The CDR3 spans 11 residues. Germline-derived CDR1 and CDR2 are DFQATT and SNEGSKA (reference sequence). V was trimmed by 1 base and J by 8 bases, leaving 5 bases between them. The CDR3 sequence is CSARVGEKLFF. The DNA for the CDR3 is TGCAGTGCTAGAGTAGGGGAAAAACTGTTTTTT.

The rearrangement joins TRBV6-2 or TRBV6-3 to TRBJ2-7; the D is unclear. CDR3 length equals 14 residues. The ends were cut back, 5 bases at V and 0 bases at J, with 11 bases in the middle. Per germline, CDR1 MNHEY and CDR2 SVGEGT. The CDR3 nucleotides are TGTGCCAGCAGTCCCGGGCCCAGCTCCTACGAGCAGTACTTC. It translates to CASSPGPSSYEQYF.

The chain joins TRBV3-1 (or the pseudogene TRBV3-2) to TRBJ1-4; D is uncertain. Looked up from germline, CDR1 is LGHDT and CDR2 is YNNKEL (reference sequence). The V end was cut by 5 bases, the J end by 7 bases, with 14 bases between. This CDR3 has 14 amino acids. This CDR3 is CASSSGYSSEKLFF. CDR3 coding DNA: TGTGCCAGCAGCTCCGGATACTCCAGTGAAAAACTGTTTTTT.

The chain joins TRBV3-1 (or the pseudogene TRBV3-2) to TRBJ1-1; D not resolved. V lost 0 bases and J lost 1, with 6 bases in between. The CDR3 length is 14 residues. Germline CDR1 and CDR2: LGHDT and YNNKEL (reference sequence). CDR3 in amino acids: CASSQELGNTEAFF. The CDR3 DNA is TGTGCCAGCAGCCAAGAATTGGGGAACACTGAAGCTTTCTTT.

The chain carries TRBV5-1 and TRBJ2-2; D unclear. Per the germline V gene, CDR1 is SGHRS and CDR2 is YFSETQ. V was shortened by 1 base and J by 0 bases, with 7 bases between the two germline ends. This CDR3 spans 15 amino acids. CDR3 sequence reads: CASSLSPTNTGELFF. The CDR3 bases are TGCGCCAGCAGCTTGAGCCCGACGAACACCGGGGAGCTGTTTTTT.

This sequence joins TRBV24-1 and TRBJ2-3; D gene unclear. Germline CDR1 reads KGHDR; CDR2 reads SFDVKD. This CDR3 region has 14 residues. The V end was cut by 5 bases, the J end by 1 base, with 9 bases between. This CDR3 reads CATSARFGTDTQYF. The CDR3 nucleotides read TGTGCCACCAGTGCCCGATTCGGCACAGATACGCAGTATTTT.

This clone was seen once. The CDR3 DNA reads as TGTGCCAGCAGAGAGATGAGCACAGATACGCAGTATTTT. Translating gives CASREMSTDTQYF. The V gene is TRBV5-6, the J gene TRBJ2-3; no definite D call. The CDR3 consists of 13 residues. V gave up 5 bases and J gave up 0 bases, with 7 bases separating them. Germline values: CDR1 SGHDT, CDR2 YYEEEE.

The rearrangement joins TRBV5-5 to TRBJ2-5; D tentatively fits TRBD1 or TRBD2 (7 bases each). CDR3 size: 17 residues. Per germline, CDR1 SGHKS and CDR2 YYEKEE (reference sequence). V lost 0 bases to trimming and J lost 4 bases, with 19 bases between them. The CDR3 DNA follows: TGTGCCAGCAGCTTGGATGGTCCAGGGGGAGGGCTAGAGACCCAGTACTTC. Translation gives CASSLDGPGGGLETQYF.

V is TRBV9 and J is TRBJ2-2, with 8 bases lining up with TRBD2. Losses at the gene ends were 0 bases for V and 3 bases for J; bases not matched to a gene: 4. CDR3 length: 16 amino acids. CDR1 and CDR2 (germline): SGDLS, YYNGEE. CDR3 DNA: TGTGCCAGCAGCGTAGAACCGGGGGGGGACACCGGGGAGCTGTTTTTT. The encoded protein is CASSVEPGGDTGELFF.

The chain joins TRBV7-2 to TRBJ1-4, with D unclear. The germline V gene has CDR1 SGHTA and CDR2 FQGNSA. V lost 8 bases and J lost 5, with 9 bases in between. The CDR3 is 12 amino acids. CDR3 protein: CASLSANEKLFF. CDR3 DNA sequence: TGTGCCAGCCTCTCCGCCAATGAAAAACTGTTTTTT.

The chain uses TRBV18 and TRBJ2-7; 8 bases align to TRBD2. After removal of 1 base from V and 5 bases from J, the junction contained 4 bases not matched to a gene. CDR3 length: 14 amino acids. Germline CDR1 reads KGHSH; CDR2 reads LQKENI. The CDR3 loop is CASSPQRGFHEQYF. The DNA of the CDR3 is TGTGCCAGCTCACCACAGCGGGGGTTCCACGAGCAGTACTTC. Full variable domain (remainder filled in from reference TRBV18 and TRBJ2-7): NAGVMQNPRHLVRRRGQEARLRCSPMKGHSHVYWYRQLPEEGLKFMVYLQKENIIDESGMPKERFSAEFPKEGPSILRIQQVVRGDSAAYFCASSPQRGFHEQYFGPGTRLTVT.

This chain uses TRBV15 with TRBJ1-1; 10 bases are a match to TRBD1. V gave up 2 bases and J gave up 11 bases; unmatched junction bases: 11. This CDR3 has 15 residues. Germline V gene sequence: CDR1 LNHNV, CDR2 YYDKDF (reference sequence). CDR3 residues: CATSRRQGASREAFF. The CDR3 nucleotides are TGTGCCACCAGCAGACGACAGGGGGCCTCTAGAGAGGCTTTCTTT. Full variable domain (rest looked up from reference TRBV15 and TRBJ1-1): DAMVIQNPRYQVTQFGKPVTLSCSQTLNHNVMYWYQQKSSQAPKLLFHYYDKDFNNEADTPDNFQSRRPNTSFCFLDIRSPGLGDTAMYLCATSRRQGASREAFFGQGTRLTVV.